A selection of T cell receptor beta chains follows, all from one sample in a study of CD8 T cells in Susac syndrome. TCRdb ran MiXCR on the immunoSEQ multiplex PCR reads and lists one entry per CDR3 protein. The sample yields 350,000 to 550,000 distinct CDR3 sequences, 75% to 90% seen once. Sequenced input: CD8+ T cells from PBMCs. The origin of the receptors is a human donor with multiple sclerosis. CDR3s include the opening cysteine and the closing phenylalanine or tryptophan. Fields, in order: J gene, clone size, V gene, D gene, CDR3 protein, CDR3 DNA. D genes are given only for firm matches. Clone size is given for some rows only: seen once, a few or many times, or a class if the clone is expanded.

>TRBJ1-6|few|TRBV4-1|TRBD1
CASSHGQGNSPLHF
TGCGCCAGCAGCCACGGACAGGGCAATTCACCCCTCCACTTT
>TRBJ2-3|.|TRBV30|.
CAWTQPAGADTQYF
TGTGCCTGGACTCAGCCAGCAGGGGCAGATACGCAGTATTTT
>TRBJ2-1|few|TRBV18|.
CASSPLSGSSYNEQFF
TGTGCCAGCTCACCACTCAGCGGGTCCTCCTACAATGAGCAGTTCTTC
>TRBJ2-1|.|TRBV29-1|TRBD2
CSVDRLAGRFNEQFF
TGCAGCGTCGACCGACTAGCGGGAAGGTTCAATGAGCAGTTCTTC
>TRBJ1-1|.|TRBV4-1|.
CASSQLGTSNEAFF
TGCGCCAGCAGCCAATTGGGGACATCTAATGAAGCTTTCTTT
>TRBJ2-7|.|TRBV2|.
CASSDGPYEQYF
TGTGCCAGCAGCGACGGACCCTACGAGCAGTACTTC
>TRBJ2-1|.|TRBV28|.
CASSLKYSDDFYNEQFF
TGTGCCAGCAGTTTAAAGTATAGCGACGACTTCTACAATGAGCAGTTCTTC
>TRBJ2-2|.|TRBV4-1|TRBD2
CASSQDSYGGDTGELFF
TGCGCCAGCAGCCAAGATAGTTACGGGGGGGACACCGGGGAGCTGTTTTTT
>TRBJ1-5|few|TRBV6-5|.
CASSYDITGSNQPQHF
TGTGCCAGCAGTTACGACATCACGGGTAGCAATCAGCCCCAGCATTTT
>TRBJ2-7|.|TRBV2|TRBD2
CASSSWTSGTDEQYF
TGTGCCAGCAGTTCATGGACTAGCGGGACCGACGAGCAGTACTTC
>TRBJ1-2|.|TRBV28|.
CASTGTDRHGYTF
TGTGCCAGCACCGGGACGGATCGACATGGCTACACCTTC
>TRBJ1-1|once|TRBV20-1|.
CSAARGPGTEAFF
TGCAGTGCTGCCCGCGGACCTGGGACTGAAGCTTTCTTT
>TRBJ2-2|.|TRBV9|.
CASSGTGIGELFF
TGTGCCAGCAGCGGTACAGGGATCGGGGAGCTGTTTTTT
>TRBJ1-1|.|TRBV19|.
CASSMSLTEAFF
TGTGCCAGTAGTATGAGTTTGACTGAAGCTTTCTTT
>TRBJ2-7|.|TRBV19|.
CASSIREMPGEQYF
TGTGCCAGTAGTATAAGGGAGATGCCGGGAGAGCAGTACTTC
>TRBJ2-1|.|TRBV20-1|.
CSARDRGGQGGVYNEQFF
TGCAGTGCTAGAGATCGGGGAGGCCAGGGTGGCGTTTACAATGAGCAGTTCTTC
>TRBJ1-1|.|TRBV5-4|.
CASSFVQDLGRAFF
TGTGCCAGCAGCTTCGTACAGGACTTGGGTAGGGCTTTCTTT
>TRBJ2-7|.|TRBV5-4|TRBD1
CASSASGTGGAVGYEQYF
TGTGCCAGCAGCGCCTCCGGGACAGGGGGCGCGGTTGGCTACGAGCAGTACTTC
>TRBJ1-5|.|TRBV28|.
CASREGFSSNQPQHF
TGTGCCAGCAGGGAAGGATTTTCTAGCAATCAGCCCCAGCATTTT
>TRBJ2-1|.|TRBV4-1|.
CASSYDSGRGNEQFF
TGCGCCAGCAGTTATGATAGCGGAAGGGGCAATGAGCAGTTCTTC
>TRBJ2-7|few|TRBV30|TRBD1
CAWRTRDSYEQYF
TGTGCCTGGAGGACCCGGGACAGCTACGAGCAGTACTTC
>TRBJ1-1|.|TRBV6-5|TRBD1
CASSYGAGGTEAFF
TGTGCCAGCAGTTACGGCGCAGGGGGCACTGAAGCTTTCTTT
>TRBJ2-2|.|TRBV6-1|TRBD1
CATSGTDATGELFF
TGTGCCACGTCCGGGACAGATGCCACCGGGGAGCTGTTTTTT
>TRBJ2-5|.|TRBV11-2|TRBD2
CASSFLLRGGETQYF
TGTGCCAGCAGCTTTCTGTTACGCGGGGGGGAGACCCAGTACTTC
>TRBJ2-7|once|TRBV6-2/TRBV6-3|.
CASSGAPILYEQYF
TGTGCCAGCAGTGGGGCGCCGATCCTCTACGAGCAGTACTTC
>TRBJ2-7|.|TRBV30|.
CASTGLLSYEQYF
TGTGCCTCCACGGGACTCCTCTCCTACGAGCAGTACTTC
>TRBJ1-1|.|TRBV6-5|.
CASSWAEEAFF
TGTGCCAGCAGCTGGGCGGAAGAAGCTTTCTTT
>TRBJ1-6|.|TRBV2|TRBD1
CASSEKPGQDDSPLHF
TGTGCCAGCAGCGAAAAGCCGGGACAGGACGATTCACCCCTCCACTTT
>TRBJ2-1|.|TRBV29-1|.
CSVEGEQSSYNEQFF
TGCAGCGTCGAAGGGGAACAGAGCTCCTACAATGAGCAGTTCTTC
>TRBJ2-7|.|TRBV20-1|.
CSATRTETYEQYF
TGCAGTGCTACCCGGACAGAAACCTACGAGCAGTACTTC
>TRBJ1-5|.|TRBV3-1|.
CASSHNTNQPQHF
TGTGCCAGCAGCCACAACACCAATCAGCCCCAGCATTTT